Below, one TCR beta chain is given with its context. Antigen: not known. A much larger clone is a single base away; this may be a read error. The sample belongs to a study of T cell repertoires in cytomegalovirus infection. Study background: In public TCR beta signatures, there were indications of both CMV infection and matching HLA type.

Trimming pared 2 bases from V and 1 base from J, leaving 6 bases between. This CDR3 region has 14 residues. CDR1 and CDR2 (germline): SGHKS, YYEKEE (reference sequence). MiXCR, run by TCRdb on the reads, gives a single entry per CDR3 protein. In the table there are approximately 180,000 distinct CDR3 sequences, approximately 9.6% of which are singletons. General study results and limits: The study found HLA-C-restricted CMV-specific TCR beta clonotypes dominating the ex vivo response. Summed frequency of public TCR beta families distinguished CMV carriers with the relevant HLA.

Sequencing was performed on PBMCs. This sequence joins TRBV5-5 and TRBJ2-2, with D possibly matching TRBD1 (5 bases). The receptor comes from a human donor in good health (CMV status not recorded). Some clones in this sample may be carry-over from other donors' samples. The DNA for the CDR3 is TGTGCCAGCAGCTTTACAGGGAACACCGGGGAGCTGTTTTTT. This encodes CASSFTGNTGELFF.